The clone carrying this T cell receptor (beta chain) was found many times. Its matching antigen is unknown. This sample is drawn from a study of CD8 T cells in ankylosing spondylitis. CDR3 size: 13 residues. The V end lost 2 bases, the J end lost 4 bases, and 11 bases lay between the germline ends. Germline values: CDR1 SQVTM, CDR2 ANQGSEA. General observations from the study: About eight highly homologous variants made up a TCR beta motif that seemed to typify ankylosing spondylitis blood.

TCRdb ran MiXCR on the 5' RACE reads and lists one entry per CDR3 protein. The sample has 290,000 or so distinct CDR3 sequences; under 25% are singletons. This receptor was taken from a female donor with ankylosing spondylitis or in good health (not recorded which). This chain joins TRBV29-1 and TRBJ1-1; D ambiguous. What was sequenced was blood, either unsorted or a sorted T cell fraction (not recorded which). The CDR3 is CSVERQLRTEAFF. The CDR3 DNA sequence: TGCAGCGTTGAAAGGCAGCTGCGCACTGAAGCTTTCTTT.